The clone carrying this TCR beta chain came up many times. Its cognate antigen is unknown. This specimen belongs to a study of T cell clonality in common variable immunodeficiency. Here immunoSEQ multiplex PCR was the method, and the copy in TCRdb shows in-frame clones only, minus some. Observed in the sample are 40,000 to 55,000 clones, none of them singletons. Study-wide points: The cause of increased CVID clonality remains unclear without subpopulation sequencing.

The receptor was isolated from a person between 18 and 75 years old in good health. The sequenced material came from peripheral blood mononuclear cells.

The covered CDR3 bases are TGTGCCAGCACGGATGCGGGAGATACG. Amino acids: CASTDAGDT. The entire CDR3 protein is CASTDAGDTQYF. V gene TRBV6-2 or TRBV6-3 combines with J gene TRBJ2-3, with D possibly TRBD2 on 5 matching bases. The read stops 3 residues short of the end of the CDR3; the missing end is completed from the germline J gene. The germline V gene has CDR1 MNHEY and CDR2 SVGEGT. The CDR3 totals 12 residues. The V end lost 7 bases, the J end lost 5 bases, and 10 bases lay between the germline ends.